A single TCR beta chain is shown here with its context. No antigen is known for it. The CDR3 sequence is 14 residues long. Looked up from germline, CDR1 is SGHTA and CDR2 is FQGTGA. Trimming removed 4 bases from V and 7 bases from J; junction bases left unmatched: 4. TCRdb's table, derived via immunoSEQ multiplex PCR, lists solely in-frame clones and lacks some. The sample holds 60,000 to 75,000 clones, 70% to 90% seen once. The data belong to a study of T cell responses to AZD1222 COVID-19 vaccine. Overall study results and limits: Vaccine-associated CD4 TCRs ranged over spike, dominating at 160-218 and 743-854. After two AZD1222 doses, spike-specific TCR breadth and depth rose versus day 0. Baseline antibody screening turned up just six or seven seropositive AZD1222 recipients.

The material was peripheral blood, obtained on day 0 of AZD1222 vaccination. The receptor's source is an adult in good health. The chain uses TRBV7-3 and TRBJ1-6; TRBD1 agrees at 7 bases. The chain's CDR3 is CASSSGQTNSPLHF. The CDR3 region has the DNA TGTGCCAGCAGCTCGGGACAGACAAATTCACCCCTCCACTTT.